This record looks at one TCR beta chain sequence and its context. Its antigen remains unidentified. Within one base of it there is no much larger clone, and no base qualities were kept. The data originate from a study of blood T cells in healthy people across ages (dated by TCRdb to about 2015). About the study as a whole: Template switching captured roughly one uniquely barcoded TCR beta cDNA molecule per two T cells in model experiments. Using deep sequencing normalized with unique cDNA molecular identifiers, the study measured how TCR beta repertoire diversity changes with age. The donors were divided into four age groups: young (average approximately 17 years), middle-aged (roughly 42), aged (62) and long-lived (82). Donors of different ages were randomly distributed across sequencing lanes to avoid experimental bias. The study analyzed two additional independent replicas of 1 million unique cDNA reads from the same blood draw for two donors, one aged 18 to 29 and one aged 80 or older.

Donors were a few dozen systemically healthy Caucasian individuals from Russia aged roughly 6 to 100 years. Each donor gave ten milliliters of peripheral blood, collected into EDTA-treated Vacutainer tubes. PBMCs were isolated by Ficoll-Paque density-gradient centrifugation, with at least 7 million obtained per sample. Total RNA was extracted from PBMCs with Trizol reagent, with at least 6 micrograms obtained per sample. For every donor, flow cytometry on a PBMC aliquot measured the percentage of naive CD45RAhigh/CD27high T cells. Looking up the germline V gene yields CDR1 KGHSH and CDR2 LQKENI. The cysteine opens and the phenylalanine closes a CDR3 of 14 amino acids. This entry keeps only the CDR3 DNA: 42 bases, framed from base 1. Broad study findings and their caveats: Estimates of total diversity based on one million sequenced T cells were considered lower bounds and underestimates. Bulk unsorted PBMC profiling prevented conclusive comparison of naive and antigen-experienced compartments. Compared with the aged group, more naive CD4+ T cells, fewer expanded clones and increased TCR diversity were shown by the long-lived group, suggesting age selection. The CMV infection status of donors was not known, potentially confounding age-related changes in expanded clonotypes. The percentage of naive T cells measured by flow cytometry correlated strongly with observed TCR beta diversity. As age increased, observed TCR beta diversity per million T cells dropped in a roughly linear way, and a significant reduction was already evident by age 40.

The method behind the library was 5' RACE. These reads were obtained on an Illumina HiSeq 2500. A second PCR of roughly 7 to 12 cycles was run with a J-beta primer mix and a sample-barcoded 5' primer. Each TCR beta cDNA molecule received a unique molecular identifier from a template-switch 5' adaptor carrying 12 random nucleotides. Each sample yielded at least 3 million CDR3-containing paired-end reads. All of the RNA was converted into first-strand cDNA using the Mint cDNA synthesis kit, with a TRBC-specific oligonucleotide serving as the primer. Following uracil-DNA glycosylase treatment, all cDNA underwent a first 18-cycle PCR with the universal primers M1SS and BC2_uni_R. The authors' analysis ran thus. For normalization, 1 million high-quality reads were randomly selected from each sample, with every read carrying a distinct molecular identifier. Reads with shared molecular identifiers were discarded instead of being binned into consensus sequences. MiTCR, run with a Q25 quality threshold and the strictest error-elimination algorithm, handled CDR3 identification, clonotype clustering and error correction. A nonparametric unseen species model with Euler transformation was used to estimate lower-bound total TCR beta diversity. TCRdb reprocessed the public reads (quality trimming at Q25 with fastp, clone calling with MiXCR) and kept in-frame beta chains. Under each unique CDR3 protein, matching rows form one entry showing the most common genes and DNA. The V and J calls follow TCRdb's processing rather than the paper's. Counted in this sample were some 690,000 distinct CDR3 sequences; approximately 22% of them appeared once. The top ten clonotypes cover 22% of the sample.

Sequenced sample: blood. The receptor was isolated from a man between 65 and 85 years old in good health. The receptor chain draws on TRBV18 and TRBJ2-7, with a tentative D call of TRBD1 or TRBD2, each matching 5 bases. The J call may be in error: the DNA end matches TRBJ2-1 better. In nucleotides, the sequence is TGTGCCAGCTCACCATTCACCGGGACCCCCGAGCAGTTCTTC. It specifies CASSPFTGTPEQFF.